Listed here are 4 T cell receptor beta chains from one sample, sequenced in a study of blood T cell repertoires in COVID-19. Sequencing was performed with immunoSEQ multiplex PCR; in TCRdb, only in-frame clones are kept and a portion is missing. Of 140,000 or so clones in the sample, about 79% were seen once. The sequenced material came from peripheral blood. The receptor source for this set is a man between 60 and 75 years old with active or convalescent COVID-19.

The rearrangement uses TRBV6-5 and TRBJ1-6, with TRBD1 identical over 7 bases. CDR1 is MNHEY and CDR2 is SVGAGI in the germline V gene. This CDR3 has 15 amino acids. J was trimmed by 3 bases and V by 7 bases; bases with no gene match: 6. The chain's CDR3 is CASIGGQYYNSPLHF. Here the CDR3 DNA reads TGTGCCAGCATAGGGGGACAGTACTATAATTCACCCCTCCACTTT.

CDR3 in amino acids: CAWMSPFEGTEAFF. CDR3 DNA sequence: TGTGCCTGGATGTCACCCTTCGAGGGCACTGAAGCTTTCTTT. The V call is TRBV30, the J call TRBJ1-1; no clear D. Deletions cut 4 bases from V and 4 bases from J, with 16 bases between. CDR1 is GTSNPN and CDR2 is SVGIG in the germline V gene (reference sequence). The CDR3 totals 14 residues.

V usage is TRBV2 and J usage is TRBJ1-2; D unresolved. This CDR3 has 13 residues. The germline V gene encodes CDR1 SNHLY and CDR2 FYNNEI. The ends were cut back, 6 bases at V and 1 base at J, with 9 bases in the middle. CDR3 coding DNA: TGTGCCAGCAGGCCCCAGGTTAACTATGGCTACACCTTC. This codes for CASRPQVNYGYTF.

J is TRBJ2-1 and V is TRBV30, with 7 bases matching TRBD1. Germline loops: CDR1 GTSNPN, CDR2 SVGIG (reference sequence). This CDR3 is 15 amino acids long. Trimming took 4 bases from V and 0 from J; bases not matched to a gene: 6. CDR3 bases: TGTGCCTGGACGGGGACAGCCATCTCCTACAATGAGCAGTTCTTC. Amino acids: CAWTGTAISYNEQFF.